This T cell receptor beta chain was identified during a study of T cell repertoires in cytomegalovirus infection. Study details: Recently described HLA-C-restricted plus well-studied HLA-B-restricted CMV epitopes were used. Public signatures in TCR beta pointed to CMV infection and matching HLA type.

This clonotype appeared a few times. No antigen is known for it. Regarding the study as a whole: Identification of carriers of CMV plus the relevant HLA was performed using cumulative public TCR beta family frequency. It was HLA-C-restricted CMV-specific TCR beta clonotypes that dominated the response ex vivo.

TCRdb redid the calling of the reads with MiXCR, one entry per CDR3 protein. Here the sample spans approximately 71,000 distinct CDR3 sequences, 20% being singletons. Germline-derived CDR1 and CDR2 are SGHTA and FQGNSA. V lost 5 bases to trimming and J lost 8 bases; unmatched junction nucleotides: 9. This CDR3 comprises 14 residues. The clonotype comes from a human donor in good health (CMV status not recorded). Some clones in this sample may be carry-over from other donors' samples. The sample in question was CD8+ T cells from cultured PBMCs, obtained from culture after CMV antigen stimulation. The V and J genes are TRBV7-2 and TRBJ2-4; 7 bases line up with TRBD2. The CDR3 reads CASSGRPGGDIQYF. In DNA form, the CDR3 reads TGTGCCAGCAGCGGGCGGCCGGGGGGTGACATTCAGTACTTC.